This T cell receptor (beta chain) was captured by sequencing in a study of OX40 agonist ivuxolimab in advanced cancers. With regard to this clone: Antigen unknown.

Data came from immunoSEQ multiplex PCR; TCRdb stores just in-frame clones and leaves some out. The data contain about 34,000 clones, around 80% of them singletons. Study-level findings and limits: Averaging showed that CD8+ T cells had more expanded clones than CD4+ did.

Germline lookup yields CDR1 SGDLS and CDR2 YYNGEE. The germline V and J ends were trimmed by 3 bases and 6 bases, with 22 bases remaining between them. The CDR3 totals 16 residues. V is TRBV9 and J is TRBJ2-7; the D call may be TRBD1 or TRBD2 (5 bases each). Sequenced material: CD4+ or CD8+ T cells sorted from blood, taken in a trial of the OX40 agonist ivuxolimab. This receptor was identified in an adult with an advanced solid tumor such as melanoma, head and neck, liver or kidney cancer. CDR3 coding DNA: TGTGCCAGCAGCGACCAGGGAGTGGGAGTCTTGAGCGAGCAGTACTTC. Translating gives CASSDQGVGVLSEQYF.